The clone carrying this T cell receptor beta chain showed up just a few times. No antigen is known for it. The second PCR ran about 6 to 12 cycles with a sample-barcoded 5' primer and J-beta primers. Each CDR3 protein is one row after TCRdb ran MiXCR on the 5' RACE reads. The repertoire holds about 570,000 distinct CDR3 sequences, with about 25% as singletons. J lost 3 bases, V lost 2 bases, and 9 bases had no gene match. Germline V gives CDR1 DFQATT, CDR2 SNEGSKA (reference sequence). The CDR3 loop spans 16 amino acids. The data belong to a study of blood T cells in healthy people across ages. Study-wide points: Older age coincided with a roughly linear decline in TCR beta diversity per million T cells. Investigators viewed diversity estimates from one million T cells as underestimates, the study reported.

Sequences were obtained from blood. The sequence derives from a woman between 70 and 85 years old in good health. J is TRBJ2-3 and V is TRBV20-1; 9 bases map to TRBD2. CDR3 residues: CSARPLSGGVTDTQYF. CDR3 DNA: TGCAGTGCTAGACCCCTTAGCGGGGGAGTAACAGATACGCAGTATTTT.